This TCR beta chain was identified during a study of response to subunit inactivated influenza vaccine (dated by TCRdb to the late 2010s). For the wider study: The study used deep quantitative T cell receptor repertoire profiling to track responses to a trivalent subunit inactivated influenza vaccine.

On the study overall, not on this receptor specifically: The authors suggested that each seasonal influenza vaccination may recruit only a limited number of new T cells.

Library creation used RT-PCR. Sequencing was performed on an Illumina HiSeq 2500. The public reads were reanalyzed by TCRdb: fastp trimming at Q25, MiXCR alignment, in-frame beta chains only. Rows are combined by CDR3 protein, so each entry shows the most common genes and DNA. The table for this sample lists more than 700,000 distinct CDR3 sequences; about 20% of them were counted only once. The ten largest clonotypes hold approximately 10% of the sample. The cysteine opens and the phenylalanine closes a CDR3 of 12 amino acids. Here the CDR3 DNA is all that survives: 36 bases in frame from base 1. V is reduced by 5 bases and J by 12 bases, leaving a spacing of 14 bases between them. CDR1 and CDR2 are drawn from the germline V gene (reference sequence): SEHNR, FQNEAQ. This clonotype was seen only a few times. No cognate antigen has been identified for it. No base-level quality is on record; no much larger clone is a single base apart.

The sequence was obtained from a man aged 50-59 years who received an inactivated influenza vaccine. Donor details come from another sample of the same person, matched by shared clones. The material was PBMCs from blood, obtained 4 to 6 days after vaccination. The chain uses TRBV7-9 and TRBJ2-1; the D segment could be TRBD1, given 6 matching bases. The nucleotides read TGTGCCAGCAGCAAAGACAGGTCAGGGCAGTTCTTC. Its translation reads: CASSKDRSGQFF.